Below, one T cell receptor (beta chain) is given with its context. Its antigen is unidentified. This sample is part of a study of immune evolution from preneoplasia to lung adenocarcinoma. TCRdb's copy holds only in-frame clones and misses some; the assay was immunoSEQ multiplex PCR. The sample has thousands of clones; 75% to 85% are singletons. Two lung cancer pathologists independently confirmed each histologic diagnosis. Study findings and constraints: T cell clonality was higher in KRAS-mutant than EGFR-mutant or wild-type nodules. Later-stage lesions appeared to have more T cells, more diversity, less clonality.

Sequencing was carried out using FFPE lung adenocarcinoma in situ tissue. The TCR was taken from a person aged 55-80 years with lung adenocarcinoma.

Written as DNA, the CDR3 is TGTGCCAGCAGCTTGAGTCCATTGGGGACCTTGAACACTGAAGCTTTCTTT. It specifies CASSLSPLGTLNTEAFF. The rearrangement links TRBV7-9 to TRBJ1-1; a weak D match, TRBD1 (5 bases). Germline V CDR1 and CDR2: SEHNR, FQNEAQ (reference sequence). There are 17 residues in the CDR3. Between the trimmed V and J ends, which lost 3 bases and 0 bases, there was a span of 17 bases.